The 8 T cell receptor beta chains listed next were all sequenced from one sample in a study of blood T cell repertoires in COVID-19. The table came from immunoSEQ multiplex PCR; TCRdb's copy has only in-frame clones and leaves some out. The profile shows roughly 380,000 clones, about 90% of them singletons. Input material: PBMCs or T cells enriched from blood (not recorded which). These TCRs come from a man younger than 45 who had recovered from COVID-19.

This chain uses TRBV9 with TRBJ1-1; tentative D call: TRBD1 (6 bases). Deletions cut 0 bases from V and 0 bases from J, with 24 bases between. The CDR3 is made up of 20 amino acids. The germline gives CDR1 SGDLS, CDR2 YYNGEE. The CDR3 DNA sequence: TGTGCCAGCAGCGTAGGAGTCTCGGGGGGCCAGGGTAATCTGAACACTGAAGCTTTCTTT. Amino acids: CASSVGVSGGQGNLNTEAFF.

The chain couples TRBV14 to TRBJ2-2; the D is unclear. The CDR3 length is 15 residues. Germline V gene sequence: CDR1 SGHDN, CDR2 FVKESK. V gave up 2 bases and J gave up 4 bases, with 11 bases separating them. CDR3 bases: TGTGCCAGCAGCCAACAGAGCGTGGGCACCGGGGAGCTGTTTTTT. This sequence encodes CASSQQSVGTGELFF.

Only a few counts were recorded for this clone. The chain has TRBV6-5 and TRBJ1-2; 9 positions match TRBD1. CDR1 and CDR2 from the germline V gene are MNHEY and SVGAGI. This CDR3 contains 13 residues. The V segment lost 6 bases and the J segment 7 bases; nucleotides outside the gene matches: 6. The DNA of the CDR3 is TGTGCCAGCAGGCCACAGGGGGCGTCTGGCTACACCTTC. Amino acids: CASRPQGASGYTF.

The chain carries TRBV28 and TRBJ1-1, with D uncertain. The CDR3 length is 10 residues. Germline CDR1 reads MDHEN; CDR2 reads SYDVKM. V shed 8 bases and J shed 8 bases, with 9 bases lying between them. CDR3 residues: CASEGSEAFF. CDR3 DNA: TGTGCCAGCGAAGGGAGCGAAGCTTTCTTT.

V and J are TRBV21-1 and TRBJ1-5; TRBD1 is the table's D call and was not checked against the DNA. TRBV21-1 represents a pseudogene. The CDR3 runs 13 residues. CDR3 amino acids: CAICQGVHQPQHF. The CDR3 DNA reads TGTGCCATCTGCCAGGGGGTCCATCAGCCCCAGCATTTT.

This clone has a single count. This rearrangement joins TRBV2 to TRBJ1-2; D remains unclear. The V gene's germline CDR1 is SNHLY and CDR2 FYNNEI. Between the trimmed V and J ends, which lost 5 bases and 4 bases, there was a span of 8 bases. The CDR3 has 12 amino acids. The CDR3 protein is CASSPEPYGYTF. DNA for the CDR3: TGTGCCAGCAGTCCAGAACCCTATGGCTACACCTTC.

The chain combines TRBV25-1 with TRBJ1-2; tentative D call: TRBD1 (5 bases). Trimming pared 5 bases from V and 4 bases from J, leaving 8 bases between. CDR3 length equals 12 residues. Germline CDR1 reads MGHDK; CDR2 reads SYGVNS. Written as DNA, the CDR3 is TGTGCCAGCAGTACCGGGGGCTATGGCTACACCTTC. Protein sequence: CASSTGGYGYTF.

CDR3: CASTPGGLNEKLFF. In nucleotides, the CDR3 is TGTGCCAGCACCCCCGGCGGGTTGAATGAAAAACTGTTTTTT. This chain links TRBV6-2 or TRBV6-3 with TRBJ1-4; no definite D call. The V and J ends lost 7 bases and 5 bases respectively, with 14 bases between them. From germline, CDR1 is MNHEY and CDR2 SVGEGT. This CDR3 contains 14 residues.